The T cell receptor (beta chain) described here comes from a study of blood T cell repertoires in COVID-19. Study-level information: Both acute and convalescent COVID-19 samples were obtained from the United States, Italy and Spain.

This clone came up once. Original handling: Counts of nucleated cells, estimated from reference gene primer amplification, were obtained. Sequencing used immunoSEQ multiplex PCR; TCRdb keeps in-frame clones, though not all of them. V and J calls and clone size are those listed in that table; D and trimming were worked out from the DNA. Found here are 150,000 to 200,000 clones, about 78% of them singletons; the top ten hold around 7.9%. The TCR originated in a woman aged 50 to 60 with active or convalescent COVID-19. Sequenced: peripheral blood.

CDR3 protein: CASSQQQGAEPQHF. Here the CDR3 DNA reads TGCGCCAGCAGCCAGCAACAGGGAGCCGAGCCCCAGCATTTT. The V call is TRBV4-3, the J call TRBJ1-5; maybe TRBD1 (6 bases). The CDR3 covers 14 residues. V lost 3 bases and J 8 bases, leaving 14 bases between the germline ends. Germline V gene data show CDR1 as LGHNA and CDR2 as YSLEER.